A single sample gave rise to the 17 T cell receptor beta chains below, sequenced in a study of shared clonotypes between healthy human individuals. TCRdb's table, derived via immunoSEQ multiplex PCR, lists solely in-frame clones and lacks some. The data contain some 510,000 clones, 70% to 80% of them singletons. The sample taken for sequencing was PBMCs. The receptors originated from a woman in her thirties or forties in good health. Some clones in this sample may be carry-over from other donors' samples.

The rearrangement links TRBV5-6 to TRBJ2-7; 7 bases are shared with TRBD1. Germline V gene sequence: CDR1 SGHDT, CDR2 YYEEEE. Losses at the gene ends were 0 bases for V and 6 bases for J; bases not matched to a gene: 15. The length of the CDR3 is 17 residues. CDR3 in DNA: TGTGCCAGCAGCTTGGGGGGATACAGGGGAGCCCCTGGCGAGCAGTACTTC. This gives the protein CASSLGGYRGAPGEQYF.

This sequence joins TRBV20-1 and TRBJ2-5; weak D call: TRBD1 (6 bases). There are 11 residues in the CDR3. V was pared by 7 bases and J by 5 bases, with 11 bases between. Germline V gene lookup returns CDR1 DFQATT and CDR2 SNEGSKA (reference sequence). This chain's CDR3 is CSGRGWETQYF. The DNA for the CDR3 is TGCAGTGGCAGGGGATGGGAGACCCAGTACTTC.

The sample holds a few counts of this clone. CDR3 in DNA: TGTGCCAGCTCACGTGCTGGTGGACACAGCACAGATACGCAGTATTTT. Its protein is CASSRAGGHSTDTQYF. The chain is built from TRBV18 and TRBJ2-3, with D tentatively TRBD1 (5 bases). V was pared by 4 bases and J by 0 bases, with 14 bases between. CDR1 and CDR2 from the germline V gene are KGHSH and LQKENI. The CDR3 contains 16 residues.

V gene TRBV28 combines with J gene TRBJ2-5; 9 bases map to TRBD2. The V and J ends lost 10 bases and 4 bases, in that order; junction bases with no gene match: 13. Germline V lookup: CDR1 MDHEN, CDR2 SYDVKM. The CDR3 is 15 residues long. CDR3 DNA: TGTGCCACCCGGGGTAGCGGGAGCCTAGGAGAGACCCAGTACTTC. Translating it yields CATRGSGSLGETQYF.

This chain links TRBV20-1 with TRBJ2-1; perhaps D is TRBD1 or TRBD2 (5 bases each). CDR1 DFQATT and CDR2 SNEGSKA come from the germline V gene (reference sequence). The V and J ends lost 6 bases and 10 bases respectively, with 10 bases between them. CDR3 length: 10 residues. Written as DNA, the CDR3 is TGCAGTGCCCCTTGGGGGGAGCAGTTCTTC. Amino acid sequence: CSAPWGEQFF.

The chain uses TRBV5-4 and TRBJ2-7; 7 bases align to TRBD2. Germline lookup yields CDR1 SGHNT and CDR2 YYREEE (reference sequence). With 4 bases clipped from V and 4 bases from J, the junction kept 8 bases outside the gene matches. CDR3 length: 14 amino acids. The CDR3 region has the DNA TGTGCCAGCAGCCAAGGGCTAGCGGTGTACGAGCAGTACTTC. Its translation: CASSQGLAVYEQYF.

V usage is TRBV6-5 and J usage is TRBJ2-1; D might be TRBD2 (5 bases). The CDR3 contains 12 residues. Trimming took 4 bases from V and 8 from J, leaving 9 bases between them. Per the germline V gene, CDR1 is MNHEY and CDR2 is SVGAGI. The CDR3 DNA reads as TGTGCCAGCAGTTCGGACTGGGATGAGCAGTTCTTC. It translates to CASSSDWDEQFF.

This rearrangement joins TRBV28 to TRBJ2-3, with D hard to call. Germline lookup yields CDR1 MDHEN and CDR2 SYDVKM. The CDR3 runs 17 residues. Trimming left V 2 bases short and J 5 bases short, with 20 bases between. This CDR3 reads CASSLSPTFSPEDTQYF. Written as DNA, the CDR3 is TGTGCCAGCAGTTTAAGCCCTACCTTCTCCCCTGAAGATACGCAGTATTTT.

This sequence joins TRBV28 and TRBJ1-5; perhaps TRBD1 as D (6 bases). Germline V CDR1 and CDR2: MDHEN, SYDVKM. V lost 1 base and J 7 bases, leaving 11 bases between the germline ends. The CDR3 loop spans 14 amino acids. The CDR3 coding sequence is TGTGCCAGCAGTTTATCAGGGGCAGGGCAGCCCCAGCATTTT. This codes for CASSLSGAGQPQHF. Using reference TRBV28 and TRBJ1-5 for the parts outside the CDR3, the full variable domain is DVKVTQSSRYLVKRTGEKVFLECVQDMDHENMFWYRQDPGLGLRLIYFSYDVKMKEKGDIPEGYSVSREKKERFSLILESASTNQTSMYLCASSLSGAGQPQHFGDGTRLSIL.

This CDR3 is CASSIGGTNTGELFF. The CDR3 coding sequence is TGTGCCAGTAGTATAGGTGGGACGAACACCGGGGAGCTGTTTTTT. The V and J genes are TRBV19 and TRBJ2-2; D is unresolved. V was pared by 1 base and J by 0 bases, with 6 bases between. CDR1 is LNHDA and CDR2 is SQIVND in the germline V gene (reference sequence). The CDR3 totals 15 residues.

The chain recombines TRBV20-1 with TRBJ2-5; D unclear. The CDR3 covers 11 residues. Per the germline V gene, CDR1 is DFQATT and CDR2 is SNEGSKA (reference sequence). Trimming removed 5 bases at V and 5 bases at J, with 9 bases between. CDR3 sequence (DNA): TGCAGTGCTCACACCCCGGAGACCCAGTACTTC. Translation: CSAHTPETQYF.

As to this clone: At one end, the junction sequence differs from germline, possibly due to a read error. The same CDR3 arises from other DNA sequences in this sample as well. The CDR3 spells CASSPWTGGGETQYF. CDR3 in DNA: TGCGCCAGCAGCCCCTGGACAGGGGGAGGGGAGACCCAGTACTTC. This rearrangement joins TRBV28 to TRBJ2-5; 10 bases map to TRBD1. Germline loops: CDR1 MDHEN, CDR2 SYDVKM. This CDR3 spans 15 amino acids.

This chain's CDR3 is CASSLDSQETQYF. In nucleotides, the CDR3 is TGCGCCAGCAGTTTAGACAGTCAAGAGACCCAGTACTTC. The rearrangement joins TRBV10-1 to TRBJ2-5, with D maybe TRBD1 (5 bases). V was pared by 5 bases and J by 2 bases, with 9 bases between. Germline-derived CDR1 and CDR2 are WNHNN and SYGVQD (reference sequence). This CDR3 has 13 residues.

The CDR3 loop is CASTPGQGADTQYF. CDR3 in DNA: TGTGCCAGCACCCCGGGACAGGGGGCAGATACGCAGTATTTT. The V gene is TRBV25-1, the J gene TRBJ2-3; 11 bases fit TRBD1. The germline CDR1 and CDR2 sequences are MGHDK and SYGVNS. The V segment lost 7 bases and the J segment 4 bases; nucleotides outside the gene matches: 4. The CDR3 has 14 amino acids. The complete variable domain, with remaining parts taken from reference TRBV25-1 and TRBJ2-3, reads EADIYQTPRYLVIGTGKKITLECSQTMGHDKMYWYQQDPGMELHLIHYSYGVNSTEKGDLSSESTVSRIRTEHFPLTLESARPSHTSQYLCASTPGQGADTQYFGPGTRLTVL.

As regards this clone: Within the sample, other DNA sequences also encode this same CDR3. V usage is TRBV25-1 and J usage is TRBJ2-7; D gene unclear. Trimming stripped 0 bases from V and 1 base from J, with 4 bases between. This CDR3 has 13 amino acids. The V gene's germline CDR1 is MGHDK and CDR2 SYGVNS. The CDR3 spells CASSEYRSYEQYF. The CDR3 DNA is TGTGCCAGCAGTGAATATAGATCCTACGAGCAGTACTTC.

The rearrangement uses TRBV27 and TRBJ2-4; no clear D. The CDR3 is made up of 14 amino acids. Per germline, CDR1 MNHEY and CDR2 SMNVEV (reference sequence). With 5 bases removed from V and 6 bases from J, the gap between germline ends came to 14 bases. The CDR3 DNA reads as TGTGCCAGCAGTCTCGACGGTTTTATAAACATTCAGTACTTC. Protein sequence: CASSLDGFINIQYF.

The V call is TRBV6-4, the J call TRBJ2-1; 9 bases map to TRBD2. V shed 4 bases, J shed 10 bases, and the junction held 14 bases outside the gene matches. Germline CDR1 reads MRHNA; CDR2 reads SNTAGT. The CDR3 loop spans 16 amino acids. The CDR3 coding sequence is TGTGCCAGCAGTGGGCTCGGCGGGAGGGCCAATGGGGAGCAGTTCTTC. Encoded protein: CASSGLGGRANGEQFF.